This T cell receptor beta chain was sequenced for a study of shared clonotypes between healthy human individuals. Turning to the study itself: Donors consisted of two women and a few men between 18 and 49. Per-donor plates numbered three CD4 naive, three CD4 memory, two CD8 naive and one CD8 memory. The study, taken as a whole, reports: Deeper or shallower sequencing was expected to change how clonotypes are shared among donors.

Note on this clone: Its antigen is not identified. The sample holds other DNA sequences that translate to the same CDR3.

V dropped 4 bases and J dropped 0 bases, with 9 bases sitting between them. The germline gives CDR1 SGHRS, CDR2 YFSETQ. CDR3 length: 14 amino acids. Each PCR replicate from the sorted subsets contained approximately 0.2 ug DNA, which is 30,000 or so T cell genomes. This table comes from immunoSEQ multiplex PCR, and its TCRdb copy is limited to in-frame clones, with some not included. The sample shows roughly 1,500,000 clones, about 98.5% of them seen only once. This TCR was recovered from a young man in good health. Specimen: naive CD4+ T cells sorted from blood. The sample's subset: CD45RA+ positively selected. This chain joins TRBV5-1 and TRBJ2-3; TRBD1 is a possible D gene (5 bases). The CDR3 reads CASSPGLSTDTQYF. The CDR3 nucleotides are TGCGCCAGCAGCCCAGGGCTGAGCACAGATACGCAGTATTTT. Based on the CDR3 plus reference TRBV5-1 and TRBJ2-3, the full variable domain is KAGVTQTPRYLIKTRGQQVTLSCSPISGHRSVSWYQQTPGQGLQFLFEYFSETQRNKGNFPGRFSGRQFSNSRSEMNVSTLELGDSALYLCASSPGLSTDTQYFGPGTRLTVL.